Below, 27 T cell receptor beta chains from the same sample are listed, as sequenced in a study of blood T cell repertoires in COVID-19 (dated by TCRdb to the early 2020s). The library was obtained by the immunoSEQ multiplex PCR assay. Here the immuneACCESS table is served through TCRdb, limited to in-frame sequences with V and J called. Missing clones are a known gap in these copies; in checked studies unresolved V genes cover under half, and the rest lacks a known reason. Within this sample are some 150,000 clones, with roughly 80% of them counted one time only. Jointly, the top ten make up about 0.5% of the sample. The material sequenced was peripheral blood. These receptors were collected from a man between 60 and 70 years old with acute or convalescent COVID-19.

CDR3 protein: CASSSPGNRNSPLHF. Written as DNA, the CDR3 is TGTGCCAGCAGTTCTCCAGGGAATCGAAATTCACCCCTCCACTTT. V and J are TRBV6-6 and TRBJ1-6, with a possible D match to TRBD1 (5 bases). The V gene lost 4 bases and the J gene lost 7 bases, with 14 bases spanning the gap. The CDR3 has 15 residues. The germline gives CDR1 MNHNY, CDR2 SVGAGI (reference sequence).

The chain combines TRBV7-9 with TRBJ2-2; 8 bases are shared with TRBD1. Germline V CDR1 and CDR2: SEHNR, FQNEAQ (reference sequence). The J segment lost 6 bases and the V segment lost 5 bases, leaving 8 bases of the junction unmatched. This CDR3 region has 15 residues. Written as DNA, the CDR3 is TGTGCCAGCAGCAACGCAGGACAGGGACCCGGGGAGCTGTTTTTT. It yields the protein CASSNAGQGPGELFF.

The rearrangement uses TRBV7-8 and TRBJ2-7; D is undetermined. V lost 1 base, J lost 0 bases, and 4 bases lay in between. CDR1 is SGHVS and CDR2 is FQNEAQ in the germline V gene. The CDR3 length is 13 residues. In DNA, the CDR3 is TGTGCCAGCAGCTTAGAGAGCTCCTACGAGCAGTACTTC. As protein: CASSLESSYEQYF.

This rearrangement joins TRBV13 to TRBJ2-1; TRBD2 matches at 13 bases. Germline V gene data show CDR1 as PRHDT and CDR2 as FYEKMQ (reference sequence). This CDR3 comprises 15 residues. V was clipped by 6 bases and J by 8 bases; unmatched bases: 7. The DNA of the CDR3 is TGTGCCAGCAGTCAACAACTAGCGGGAGGGGATGAGCAGTTCTTC. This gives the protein CASSQQLAGGDEQFF. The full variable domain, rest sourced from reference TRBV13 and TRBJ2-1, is AAGVIQSPRHLIKEKRETATLKCYPIPRHDTVYWYQQGPGQDPQFLISFYEKMQSDKGSIPDRFSAQQFSDYHSELNMSSLELGDSALYFCASSQQLAGGDEQFFGPGTRLTVL.

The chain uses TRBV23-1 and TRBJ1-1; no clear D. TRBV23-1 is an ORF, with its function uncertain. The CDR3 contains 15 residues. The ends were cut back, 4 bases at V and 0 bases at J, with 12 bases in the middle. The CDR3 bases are TGCGCCAGCAGTCCCCGAGGAGTCATGAACACTGAAGCTTTCTTT. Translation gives CASSPRGVMNTEAFF.

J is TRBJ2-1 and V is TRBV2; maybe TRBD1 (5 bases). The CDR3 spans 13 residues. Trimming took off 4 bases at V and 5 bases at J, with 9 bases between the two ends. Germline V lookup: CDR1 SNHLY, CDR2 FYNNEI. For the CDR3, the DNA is TGTGCCAGCAGTGTAATAGGGGACAATGAGCAGTTCTTC. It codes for CASSVIGDNEQFF.

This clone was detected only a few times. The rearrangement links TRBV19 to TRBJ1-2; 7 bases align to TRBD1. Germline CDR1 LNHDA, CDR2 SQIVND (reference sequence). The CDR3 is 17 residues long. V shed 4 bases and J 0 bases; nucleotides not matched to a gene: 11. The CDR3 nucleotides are TGTGCCAGTAGTAACTTTGGGACAGCCTCTGCTAACTATGGCTACACCTTC. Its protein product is CASSNFGTASANYGYTF.

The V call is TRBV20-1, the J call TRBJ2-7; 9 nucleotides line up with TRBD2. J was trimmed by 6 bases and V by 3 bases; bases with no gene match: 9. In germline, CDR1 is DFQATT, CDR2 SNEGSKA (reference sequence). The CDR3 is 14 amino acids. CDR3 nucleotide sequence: TGCAGTGCTAGTGTGAGTAGCGGGGGTAGCGAGCAGTACTTC. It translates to CSASVSSGGSEQYF.

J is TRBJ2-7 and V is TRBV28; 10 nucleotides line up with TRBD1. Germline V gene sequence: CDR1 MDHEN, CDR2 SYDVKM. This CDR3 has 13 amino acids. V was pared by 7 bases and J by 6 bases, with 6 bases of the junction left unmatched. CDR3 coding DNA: TGTGCCAGCATGGGGACAGGGGTCCTCGAGCAGTACTTC. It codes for CASMGTGVLEQYF.

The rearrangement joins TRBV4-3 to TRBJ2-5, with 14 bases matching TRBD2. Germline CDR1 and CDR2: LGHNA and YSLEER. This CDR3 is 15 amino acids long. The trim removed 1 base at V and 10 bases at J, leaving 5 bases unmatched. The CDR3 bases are TGCGCCAGCAGCCAAGCAGGGACTAGCGGGAGTAACCAGTACTTC. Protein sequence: CASSQAGTSGSNQYF.

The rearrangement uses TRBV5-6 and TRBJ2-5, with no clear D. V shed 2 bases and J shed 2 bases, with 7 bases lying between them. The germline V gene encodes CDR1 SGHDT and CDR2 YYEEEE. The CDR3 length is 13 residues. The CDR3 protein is CASSFVQQETQYF. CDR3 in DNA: TGTGCCAGCAGCTTTGTACAGCAAGAGACCCAGTACTTC.

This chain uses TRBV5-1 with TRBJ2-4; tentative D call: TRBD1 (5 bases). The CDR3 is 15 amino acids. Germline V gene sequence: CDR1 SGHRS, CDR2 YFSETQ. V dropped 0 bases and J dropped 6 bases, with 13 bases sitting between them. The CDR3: CASSLGPRAGNIQYF. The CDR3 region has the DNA TGCGCCAGCAGCTTGGGACCCAGGGCTGGAAACATTCAGTACTTC.

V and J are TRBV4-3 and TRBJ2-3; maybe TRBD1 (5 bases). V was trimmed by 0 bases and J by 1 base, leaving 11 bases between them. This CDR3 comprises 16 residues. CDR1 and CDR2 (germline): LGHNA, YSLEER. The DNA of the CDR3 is TGCGCCAGCAGCCAAGAGGCAGGGCAGGGCACAGATACGCAGTATTTT. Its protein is CASSQEAGQGTDTQYF.

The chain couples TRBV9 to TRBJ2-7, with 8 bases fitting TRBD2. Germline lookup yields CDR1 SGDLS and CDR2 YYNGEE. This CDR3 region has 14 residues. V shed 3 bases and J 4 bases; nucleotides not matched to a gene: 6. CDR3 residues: CASSAGTRSYEQYF. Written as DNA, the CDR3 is TGTGCCAGCAGCGCCGGGACTAGGAGTTACGAGCAGTACTTC.

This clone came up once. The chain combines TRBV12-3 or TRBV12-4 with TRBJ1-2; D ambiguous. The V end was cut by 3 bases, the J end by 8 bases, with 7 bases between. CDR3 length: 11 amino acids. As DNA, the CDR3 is TGTGCCAGCAGTTTCACGGGGGGCTACACCTTC. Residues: CASSFTGGYTF.

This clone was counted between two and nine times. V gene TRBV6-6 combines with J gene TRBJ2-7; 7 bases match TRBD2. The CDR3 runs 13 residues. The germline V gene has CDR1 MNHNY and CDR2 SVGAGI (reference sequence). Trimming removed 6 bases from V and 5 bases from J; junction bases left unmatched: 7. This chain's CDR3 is CASSRTSSHEQYF. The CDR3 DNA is TGTGCCAGCAGCCGGACTAGTTCCCACGAGCAGTACTTC.

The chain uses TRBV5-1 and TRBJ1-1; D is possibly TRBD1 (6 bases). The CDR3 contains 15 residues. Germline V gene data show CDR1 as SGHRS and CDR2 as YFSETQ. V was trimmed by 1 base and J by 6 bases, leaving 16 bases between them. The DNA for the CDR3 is TGCGCCAGCAGCTTGACCACAGGGATGGGCGCTGAAGCTTTCTTT. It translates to CASSLTTGMGAEAFF.

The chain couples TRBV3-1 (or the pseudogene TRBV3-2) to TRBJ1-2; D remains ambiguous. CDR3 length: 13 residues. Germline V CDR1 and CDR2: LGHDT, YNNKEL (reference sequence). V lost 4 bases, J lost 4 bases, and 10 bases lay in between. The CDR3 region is CASSPPAAYGYTF. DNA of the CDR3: TGTGCCAGCAGCCCCCCCGCGGCCTATGGCTACACCTTC.

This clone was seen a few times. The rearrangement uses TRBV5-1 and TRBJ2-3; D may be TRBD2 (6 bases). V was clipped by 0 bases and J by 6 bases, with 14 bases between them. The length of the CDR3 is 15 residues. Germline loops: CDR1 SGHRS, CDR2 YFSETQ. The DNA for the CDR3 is TGCGCCAGCAGCTTGGCCCGGAGGGTAGCGGATACGCAGTATTTT. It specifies CASSLARRVADTQYF.

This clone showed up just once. The CDR3 here is CASSQAGIGNEKLFF. The CDR3 bases are TGCGCCAGCAGCCAAGCAGGGATTGGGAATGAAAAACTGTTTTTT. This rearrangement joins TRBV4-1 to TRBJ1-4, with D maybe TRBD1 (5 bases). V was cut by 1 base and J by 5 bases, with 11 bases left in between. Germline assignment: CDR1 MGHRA and CDR2 YSYEKL. The CDR3 covers 15 residues.

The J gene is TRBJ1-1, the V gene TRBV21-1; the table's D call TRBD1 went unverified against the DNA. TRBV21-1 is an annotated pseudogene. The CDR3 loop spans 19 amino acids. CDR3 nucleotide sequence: TGTGCCAGCAGCTTAACGGGGCCCCCGGGACATGGAATGAACACTGAAGCTTTCTTT. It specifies CASSLTGPPGHGMNTEAFF.

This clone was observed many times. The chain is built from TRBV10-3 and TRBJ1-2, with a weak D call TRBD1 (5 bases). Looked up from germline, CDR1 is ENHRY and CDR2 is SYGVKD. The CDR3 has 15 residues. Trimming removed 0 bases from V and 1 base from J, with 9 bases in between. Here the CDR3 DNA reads TGTGCCATCAGTGAGTCGCCAGGGTATAACTATGGCTACACCTTC. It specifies CAISESPGYNYGYTF.

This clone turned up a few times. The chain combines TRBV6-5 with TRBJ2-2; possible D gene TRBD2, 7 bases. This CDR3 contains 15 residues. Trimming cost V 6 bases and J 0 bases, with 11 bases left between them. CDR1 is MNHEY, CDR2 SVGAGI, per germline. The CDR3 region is CASSMGGPNTGELFF. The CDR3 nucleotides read TGTGCCAGCAGCATGGGGGGGCCGAACACCGGGGAGCTGTTTTTT.

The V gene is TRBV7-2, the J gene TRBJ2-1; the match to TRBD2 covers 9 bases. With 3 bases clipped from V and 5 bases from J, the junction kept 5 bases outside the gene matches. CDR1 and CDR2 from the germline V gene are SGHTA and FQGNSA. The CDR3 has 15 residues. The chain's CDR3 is CASSFQLAGNNEQFF. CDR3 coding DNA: TGTGCCAGCAGCTTTCAACTAGCGGGCAACAATGAGCAGTTCTTC.

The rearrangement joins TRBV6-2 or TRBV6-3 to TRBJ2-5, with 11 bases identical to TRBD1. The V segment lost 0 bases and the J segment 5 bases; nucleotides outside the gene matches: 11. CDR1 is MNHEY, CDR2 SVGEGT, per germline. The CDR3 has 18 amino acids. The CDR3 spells CASSYSGQGALPGETQYF. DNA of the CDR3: TGTGCCAGCAGTTACTCAGGACAGGGGGCCCTCCCCGGGGAGACCCAGTACTTC.

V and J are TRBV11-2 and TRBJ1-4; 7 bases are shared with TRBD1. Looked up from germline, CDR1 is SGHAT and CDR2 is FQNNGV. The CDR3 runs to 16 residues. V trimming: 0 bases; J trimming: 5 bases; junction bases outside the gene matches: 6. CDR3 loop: CASSLEWAGGNEKLFF. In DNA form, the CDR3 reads TGTGCCAGCAGCTTAGAATGGGCAGGGGGAAATGAAAAACTGTTTTTT.

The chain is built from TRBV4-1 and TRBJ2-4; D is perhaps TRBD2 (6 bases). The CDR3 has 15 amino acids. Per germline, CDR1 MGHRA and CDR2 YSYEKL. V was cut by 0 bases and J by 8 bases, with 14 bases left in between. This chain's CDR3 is CASSQDRGRRDIQYF. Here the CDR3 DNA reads TGCGCCAGCAGCCAAGATCGGGGGAGGAGAGACATTCAGTACTTC.